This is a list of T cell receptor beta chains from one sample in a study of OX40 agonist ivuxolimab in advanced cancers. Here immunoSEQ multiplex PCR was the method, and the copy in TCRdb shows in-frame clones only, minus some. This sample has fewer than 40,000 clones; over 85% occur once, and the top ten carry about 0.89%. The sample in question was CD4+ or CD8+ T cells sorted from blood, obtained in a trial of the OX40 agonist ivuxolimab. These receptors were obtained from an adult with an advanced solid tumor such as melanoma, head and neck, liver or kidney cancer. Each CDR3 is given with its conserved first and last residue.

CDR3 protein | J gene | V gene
CASSDGDRDPYYNEQFF | TRBJ2-1 | TRBV6-1
CASSPSPPGFTNYGYTF | TRBJ1-2 | TRBV9
CSVQAGTYEQYF | TRBJ2-7 | TRBV29-1
CAWSQNSNQPQHF | TRBJ1-5 | TRBV30
CASSLRGGANTGELFF | TRBJ2-2 | TRBV5-6
CASNSGGAAEQYF | TRBJ2-7 | TRBV10-1
CASSRFSGNSYEQYF | TRBJ2-7 | TRBV25-1
CASSSYGDNSGNTIYF | TRBJ1-3 | TRBV2
CAISQGTGDGYGYTF | TRBJ1-2 | TRBV10-3
CASSEFEKSGYTF | TRBJ1-2 | TRBV6-1
CASSSSGPGNQPQHF | TRBJ1-5 | TRBV6-1
CASSSGQDQPQHF | TRBJ1-5 | TRBV2
CASSASPTDNYGYTF | TRBJ1-2 | TRBV6-4
CASKEGNYGYTF | TRBJ1-2 | TRBV6-1
CASSPSERGGADTQYF | TRBJ2-3 | TRBV18
CAISETRGPDEQYF | TRBJ2-7 | TRBV10-3
CASSLRGDTEAFF | TRBJ1-1 | TRBV7-8
CASRSLFRHEQFF | TRBJ2-1 | TRBV11-2
CASSLTGADSPLHF | TRBJ1-6 | TRBV6-5